The 3 T cell receptor beta chains below come from one sample, sequenced in a study of CD8 T cells in ankylosing spondylitis (dated by TCRdb to the late 2010s). The library was built by means of 5' RACE. TCRdb shows the sequencer as Illumina HiSeq 2500. The raw public data were reprocessed by TCRdb itself: fastp quality trimming at Q25, MiXCR clonotype calling, in-frame beta chains only. Each CDR3 protein gets just one entry, which takes the most common genes and DNA from the rows behind it. The sample table shows some 250,000 distinct CDR3 sequences, and more than 20% are seen once. Over 0.55% of the sample rests with the top ten. The sequenced sample was blood, either unsorted or a sorted T cell fraction (not recorded which). These receptors all come from a male donor with ankylosing spondylitis or in good health (not recorded which).

This clonotype showed up many times. The chain is built from TRBV2 and TRBJ2-5, with D hard to call. Germline V gene lookup returns CDR1 SNHLY and CDR2 FYNNEI. V lost 1 base and J lost 4, with 10 bases in between. The CDR3 contains 14 residues. The CDR3 DNA reads as TGTGCCAGCAGTGAAGGTGCTAGAGGAGAGACCCAGTACTTC. Translation: CASSEGARGETQYF.

The sample holds many counts of this clonotype. This chain links TRBV11-2 with TRBJ2-2; D might be TRBD1 or TRBD2, each matching 5 bases. V dropped 2 bases and J dropped 3 bases, with 16 bases sitting between them. Looked up from germline, CDR1 is SGHAT and CDR2 is FQNNGV. CDR3 length: 17 amino acids. The CDR3 reads CASSLIESGADTGELFF. The DNA of the CDR3 is TGTGCCAGCAGCTTAATCGAGTCCGGGGCGGACACCGGGGAGCTGTTTTTT.

This clonotype was seen more than once but under ten times. The J gene is TRBJ2-1, the V gene TRBV20-1, with 8 bases lining up with TRBD1. CDR1 is DFQATT and CDR2 is SNEGSKA in the germline V gene (reference sequence). The J segment lost 9 bases and the V segment lost 6 bases, leaving 16 bases of the junction unmatched. This CDR3 spans 15 amino acids. For the CDR3, the DNA is TGCAGTGCCCCACCCCAGGGGGCAAGGGTTAGTGAGCAGTTCTTC. Its translation: CSAPPQGARVSEQFF.